The next 11 T cell receptor beta chains were all read from a single sample in a study of cytomegalovirus exposure and HLA in healthy donors. PCR employed 60 Vbeta and 13 Jbeta primers. The protocol was immunoSEQ multiplex PCR, while the TCRdb copy is restricted to in-frame clones and leaves out a portion. The sample lists about 120,000 clones, roughly 80% occurring once. The sample taken for sequencing was PBMCs. Receptors were obtained from a woman in her twenties or thirties in good health and CMV-seropositive.

The V call is TRBV4-3, the J call TRBJ1-4; D unresolved. In germline, CDR1 is LGHNA, CDR2 YSLEER. There are 14 residues in the CDR3. V lost 5 bases to trimming and J lost 11 bases, with 18 bases between them. CDR3: CASSESPEGWKLFF. DNA of the CDR3: TGCGCCAGCAGCGAAAGTCCGGAGGGTTGGAAACTGTTTTTT.

J is TRBJ2-1 and V is TRBV2, with 12 bases fitting TRBD2. J was trimmed by 7 bases and V by 4 bases; bases with no gene match: 11. The CDR3 sequence is 17 residues long. Germline values: CDR1 SNHLY, CDR2 FYNNEI. The chain's CDR3 is CASSGSASGGAMNEQFF. CDR3 DNA: TGTGCCAGCAGTGGTTCGGCTAGCGGGGGGGCTATGAATGAGCAGTTCTTC.

This clone was found a few times. This chain uses TRBV7-6 with TRBJ2-5; maybe TRBD2 (7 bases). Trimming cost V 1 base and J 7 bases, with 10 bases left between them. In germline, CDR1 is SGHVS, CDR2 FNYEAQ. This CDR3 contains 13 residues. In DNA form, the CDR3 reads TGTGCCAGCAGCTTAGGAGGGGGGGTGACCCAGTACTTC. Its translation is CASSLGGGVTQYF.

This sequence joins TRBV2 and TRBJ1-4; TRBD1 matches 8 bases. Per germline, CDR1 SNHLY and CDR2 FYNNEI. The CDR3 loop spans 14 amino acids. The junction had 8 bases not matched to a gene; V was cut back by 6 bases and J by 8 bases. The CDR3 sequence: CASRSTGDVEKLFF. CDR3 in DNA: TGTGCCAGCAGGTCGACAGGGGACGTGGAAAAACTGTTTTTT.

Of note for this clone: The junction and the germline gene differ at one end; a read error may be behind it. The chain uses TRBV11-1 and TRBJ1-6; tentatively, D is TRBD1 (6 bases). CDR3 size: 13 residues. The germline V gene has CDR1 SGHAT and CDR2 FQDESV (reference sequence). The CDR3 coding sequence is TGTGCCAGCAGGCACAGGGCTAATTCACCCCTCCATTTT. This codes for CASRHRANSPLHF. The full variable domain, completed using reference TRBV11-1 and TRBJ1-6, is EAEVAQSPRYKITEKSQAVAFWCDPISGHATLYWYRQILGQGPELLVQFQDESVVDDSQLPKDRFSAERLKGVDSTLKIQPAELGDSAMYLCASRHRANSPLHFGNGTRLTVT.

In this sample, this clone turned up once. The J gene is TRBJ2-7, the V gene TRBV20-1; 8 nucleotides line up with TRBD1. The CDR3 extends over 11 amino acids. Trimming cost V 4 bases and J 4 bases; bases outside gene matches: 0. CDR1 DFQATT and CDR2 SNEGSKA come from the germline V gene (reference sequence). CDR3 DNA sequence: TGCAGTGCTAACAGGGGGTACGAGCAGTACTTC. Translated, it gives CSANRGYEQYF.

The chain combines TRBV2 with TRBJ2-3, with 9 positions matching TRBD2. This CDR3 has 16 residues. The V gene end was trimmed by 1 base and the J gene end by 7 bases; junction bases not matched to a gene: 9. CDR1 and CDR2 (germline): SNHLY, FYNNEI. The CDR3, as DNA: TGTGCCAGCAGTGAAGGTGGTAGCGGGGGTGGGTATACGCAGTATTTT. As protein: CASSEGGSGGGYTQYF.

The chain couples TRBV13 to TRBJ2-1; D remains ambiguous. The V end lost 1 base, the J end lost 4 bases, and 8 bases lay between the germline ends. Germline assignment: CDR1 PRHDT and CDR2 FYEKMQ (reference sequence). This CDR3 comprises 14 residues. The CDR3: CASSLAADYNEQFF. The CDR3 nucleotides read TGTGCCAGCAGCTTAGCGGCGGATTACAATGAGCAGTTCTTC.

The chain has TRBV7-9 and TRBJ2-1; D unclear. Germline V gives CDR1 SEHNR, CDR2 FQNEAQ (reference sequence). This CDR3 has 14 residues. V was pared by 5 bases and J by 3 bases, with 11 bases between. CDR3 amino acids: CASSPESFYNEQFF. CDR3 nucleotide sequence: TGTGCCAGCAGCCCCGAGTCTTTCTACAATGAGCAGTTCTTC.

This chain connects TRBV6-6 to TRBJ2-2; 8 nucleotides agree with TRBD1. The CDR3 loop spans 16 amino acids. V was clipped by 4 bases and J by 3 bases; unmatched bases: 7. Germline V lookup: CDR1 MNHNY, CDR2 SVGAGI (reference sequence). The CDR3 sequence: CASSSYRTGYTGELFF. The CDR3 DNA is TGTGCCAGCAGTTCTTACCGGACAGGGTACACCGGGGAGCTGTTTTTT.

The rearrangement joins TRBV10-3 to TRBJ2-2, with TRBD2 matching over 10 bases. Looked up from germline, CDR1 is ENHRY and CDR2 is SYGVKD. With V trimmed by 6 bases and J by 3 bases, 4 bases remained unmatched. The CDR3 runs to 15 residues. CDR3 residues: CAISVLAGYTGELFF. The CDR3 nucleotides are TGTGCCATCAGCGTACTAGCGGGGTACACCGGGGAGCTGTTTTTT.